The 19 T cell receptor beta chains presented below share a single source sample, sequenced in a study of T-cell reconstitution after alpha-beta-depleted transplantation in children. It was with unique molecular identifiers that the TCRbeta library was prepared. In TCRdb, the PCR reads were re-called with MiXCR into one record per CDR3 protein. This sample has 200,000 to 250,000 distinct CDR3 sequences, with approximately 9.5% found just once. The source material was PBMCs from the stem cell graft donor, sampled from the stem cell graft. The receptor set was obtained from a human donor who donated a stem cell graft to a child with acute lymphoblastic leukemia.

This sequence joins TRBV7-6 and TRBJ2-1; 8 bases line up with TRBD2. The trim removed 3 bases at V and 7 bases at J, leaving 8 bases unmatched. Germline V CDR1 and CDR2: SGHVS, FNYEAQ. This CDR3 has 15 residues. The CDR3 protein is CASSLTTSVTNEQFF. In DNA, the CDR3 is TGTGCCAGCAGCTTGACGACTAGCGTAACAAATGAGCAGTTCTTC.

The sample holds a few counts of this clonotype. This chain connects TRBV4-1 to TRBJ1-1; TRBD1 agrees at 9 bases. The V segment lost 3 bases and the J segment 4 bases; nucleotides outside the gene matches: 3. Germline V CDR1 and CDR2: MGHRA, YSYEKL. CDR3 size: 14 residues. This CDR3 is CASSHSTGGTEAFF. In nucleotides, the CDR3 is TGCGCCAGCAGCCATTCGACAGGGGGCACTGAAGCTTTCTTT.

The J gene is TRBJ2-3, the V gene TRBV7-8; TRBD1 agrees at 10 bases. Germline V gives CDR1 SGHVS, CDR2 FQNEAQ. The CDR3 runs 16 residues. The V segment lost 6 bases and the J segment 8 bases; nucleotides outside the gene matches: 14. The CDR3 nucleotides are TGTGCCAGCAGTCGGGTTGGGACAGGGGAGTTTTCTACGCAGTATTTT. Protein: CASSRVGTGEFSTQYF.

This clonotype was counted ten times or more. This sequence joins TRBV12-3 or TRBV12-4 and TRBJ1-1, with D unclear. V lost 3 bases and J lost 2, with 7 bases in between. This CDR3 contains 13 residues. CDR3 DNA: TGTGCCAGCAGTTTGAGTGGAAACACTGAAGCTTTCTTT. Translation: CASSLSGNTEAFF.

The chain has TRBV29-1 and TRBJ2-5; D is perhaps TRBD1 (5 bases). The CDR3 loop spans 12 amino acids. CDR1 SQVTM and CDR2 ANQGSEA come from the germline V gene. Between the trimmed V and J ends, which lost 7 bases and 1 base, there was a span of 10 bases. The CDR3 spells CSATTVQETQYF. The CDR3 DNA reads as TGCAGCGCGACGACAGTCCAAGAGACCCAGTACTTC.

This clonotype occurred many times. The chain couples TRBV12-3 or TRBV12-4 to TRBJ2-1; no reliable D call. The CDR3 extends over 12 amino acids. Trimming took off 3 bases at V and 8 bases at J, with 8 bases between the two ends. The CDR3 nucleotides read TGTGCCAGCAGTTTTCTAGTCCATGAGCAGTTCTTC. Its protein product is CASSFLVHEQFF.

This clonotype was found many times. CDR3 DNA: TGTGCCATCAGTGAACAGGGGTCGGAGGAAACTGAAGCTTTCTTT. Protein: CAISEQGSEETEAFF. V and J are TRBV10-3 and TRBJ1-1, with 7 bases that match TRBD1. CDR3 length: 15 residues. The V and J ends lost 3 bases and 5 bases, in that order; junction bases with no gene match: 9. Germline CDR1 ENHRY, CDR2 SYGVKD.

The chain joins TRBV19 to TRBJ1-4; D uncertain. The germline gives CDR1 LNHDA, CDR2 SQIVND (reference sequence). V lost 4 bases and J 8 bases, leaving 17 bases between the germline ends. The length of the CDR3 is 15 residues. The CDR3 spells CASSTGWGVEEKLFF. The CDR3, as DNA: TGTGCCAGTAGTACCGGATGGGGTGTAGAAGAAAAACTGTTTTTT.

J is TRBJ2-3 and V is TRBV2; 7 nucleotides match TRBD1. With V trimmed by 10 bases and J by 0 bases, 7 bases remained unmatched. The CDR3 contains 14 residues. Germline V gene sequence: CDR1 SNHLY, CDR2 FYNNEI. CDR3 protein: CANNRGPSTDTQYF. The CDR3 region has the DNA TGTGCCAACAACAGGGGACCTAGCACAGATACGCAGTATTTT.

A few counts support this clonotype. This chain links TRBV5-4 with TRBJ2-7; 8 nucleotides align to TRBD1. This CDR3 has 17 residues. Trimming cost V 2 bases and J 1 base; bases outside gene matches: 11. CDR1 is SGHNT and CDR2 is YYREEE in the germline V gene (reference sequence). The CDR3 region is CASSLNRGKVRSYEQYF. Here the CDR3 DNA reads TGTGCCAGCAGCTTAAACAGGGGGAAGGTTAGGTCCTACGAGCAGTACTTC.

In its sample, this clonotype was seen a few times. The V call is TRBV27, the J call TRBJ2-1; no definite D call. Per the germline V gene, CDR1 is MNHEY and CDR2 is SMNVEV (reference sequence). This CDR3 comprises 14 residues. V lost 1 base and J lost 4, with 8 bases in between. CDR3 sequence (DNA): TGTGCCAGCAGTTTATTACAAGTTTACAATGAGCAGTTCTTC. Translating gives CASSLLQVYNEQFF.

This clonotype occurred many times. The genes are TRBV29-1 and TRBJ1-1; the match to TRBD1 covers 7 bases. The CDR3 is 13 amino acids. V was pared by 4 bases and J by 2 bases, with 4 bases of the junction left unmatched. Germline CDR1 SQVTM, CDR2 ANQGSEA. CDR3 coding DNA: TGCAGCGTTGGCCGGGACAGAAACACTGAAGCTTTCTTT. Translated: CSVGRDRNTEAFF. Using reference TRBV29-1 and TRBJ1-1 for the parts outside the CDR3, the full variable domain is SAVISQKPSRDICQRGTSLTIQCQVDSQVTMMFWYRQQPGQSLTLIATANQGSEATYESGFVIDKFPISRPNLTFSTLTVSNMSPEDSSIYLCSVGRDRNTEAFFGQGTRLTVV.

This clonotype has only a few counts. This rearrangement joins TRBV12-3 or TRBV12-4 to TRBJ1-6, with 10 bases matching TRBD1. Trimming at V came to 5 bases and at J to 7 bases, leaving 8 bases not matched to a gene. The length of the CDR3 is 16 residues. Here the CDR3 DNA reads TGTGCCAGCAGTCCCGGGACAGGGGTAATCAATTCACCCCTCCACTTT. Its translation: CASSPGTGVINSPLHF.

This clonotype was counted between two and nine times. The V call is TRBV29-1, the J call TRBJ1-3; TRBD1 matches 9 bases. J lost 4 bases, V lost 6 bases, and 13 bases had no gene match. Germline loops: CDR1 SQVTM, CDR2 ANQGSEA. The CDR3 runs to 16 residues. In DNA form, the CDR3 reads TGCAGCGTCCGAGCGCGGACAGGGGTGGCAGGAAACACCATATATTTT. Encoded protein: CSVRARTGVAGNTIYF.

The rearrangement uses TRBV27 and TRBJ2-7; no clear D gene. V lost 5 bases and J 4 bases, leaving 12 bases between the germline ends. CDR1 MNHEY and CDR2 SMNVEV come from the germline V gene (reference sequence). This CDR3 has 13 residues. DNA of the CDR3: TGTGCCAGCAGTGTGGTAAACGGATACGAGCAGTACTTC. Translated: CASSVVNGYEQYF.

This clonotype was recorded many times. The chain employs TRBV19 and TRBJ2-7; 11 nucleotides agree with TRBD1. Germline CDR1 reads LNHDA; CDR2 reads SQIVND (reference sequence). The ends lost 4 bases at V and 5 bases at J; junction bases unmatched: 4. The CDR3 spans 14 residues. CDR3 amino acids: CASSNRDRGNEQYF. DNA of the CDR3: TGTGCCAGTAGTAACCGGGACAGGGGGAACGAGCAGTACTTC.

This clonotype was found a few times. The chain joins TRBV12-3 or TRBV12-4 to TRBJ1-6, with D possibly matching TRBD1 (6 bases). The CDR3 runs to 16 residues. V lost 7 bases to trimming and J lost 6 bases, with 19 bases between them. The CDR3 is CASTLQRQAANSPLHF. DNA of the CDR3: TGTGCCAGCACCCTACAACGACAGGCCGCTAATTCACCCCTCCACTTT.

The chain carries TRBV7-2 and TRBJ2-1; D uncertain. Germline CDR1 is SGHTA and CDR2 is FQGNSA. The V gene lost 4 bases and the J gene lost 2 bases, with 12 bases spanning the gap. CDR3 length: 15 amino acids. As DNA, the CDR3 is TGTGCCAGCAGCTCCGACCGAACCGCCTACAATGAGCAGTTCTTC. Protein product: CASSSDRTAYNEQFF.

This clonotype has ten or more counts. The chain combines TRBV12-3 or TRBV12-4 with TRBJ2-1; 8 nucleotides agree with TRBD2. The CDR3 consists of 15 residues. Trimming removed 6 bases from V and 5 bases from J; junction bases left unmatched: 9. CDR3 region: CASSGTGLGNNEQFF. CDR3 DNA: TGTGCCAGCAGCGGAACGGGACTAGGAAACAATGAGCAGTTCTTC.